A single sample is the source of the 7 T cell receptor beta chains below, sequenced in a study of blood T cell repertoires in COVID-19. Generated by immunoSEQ multiplex PCR, the TCRdb table keeps only in-frame clones and is missing some. The sample contains about 250,000 clones, 70% to 90% of which appear only once. The source material was peripheral blood. Receptor source: a woman between 25 and 40 years old with acute or convalescent COVID-19.

In this sample, this clone turned up once. V and J are TRBV11-2 and TRBJ2-1; D perhaps matches TRBD1 (7 bases). This CDR3 spans 15 amino acids. Trimming cost V 4 bases and J 4 bases, with 14 bases left between them. Looked up from germline, CDR1 is SGHAT and CDR2 is FQNNGV. The CDR3 nucleotides are TGTGCCAGCAGCTCCCAGGGGGGACAGTACAATGAGCAGTTCTTC. Protein sequence: CASSSQGGQYNEQFF. The variable domain in full, completed from reference TRBV11-2 and TRBJ2-1, reads EAGVAQSPRYKIIEKRQSVAFWCNPISGHATLYWYQQILGQGPKLLIQFQNNGVVDDSQLPKDRFSAERLKGVDSTLKIQPAKLEDSAVYLCASSSQGGQYNEQFFGPGTRLTVL.

In DNA, the CDR3 is TGTGCCAGCAGCGTGACTAGCGGGAGCGGGGATAACTACGAGCAGTACTTC. Its translation: CASSVTSGSGDNYEQYF. The genes are TRBV9 and TRBJ2-7, with 12 bases matching TRBD2. Trimming took 2 bases from V and 3 from J; bases not matched to a gene: 9. Germline CDR1 is SGDLS and CDR2 is YYNGEE. The CDR3 has 17 residues.

This chain joins TRBV9 and TRBJ2-2, with TRBD2 identical over 14 bases. The CDR3 spans 17 residues. The ends lost 3 bases at V and 7 bases at J; junction bases unmatched: 8. Germline V lookup: CDR1 SGDLS, CDR2 YYNGEE. The CDR3 DNA is TGTGCCAGCAGCGCCCGACTAGCGGGAGGGAGTGTCGGGGAGCTGTTTTTT. It codes for CASSARLAGGSVGELFF.

The V call is TRBV4-3, the J call TRBJ1-4; TRBD1 matches at 7 bases. The CDR3 is 16 residues long. With 4 bases clipped from V and 1 base from J, the junction kept 6 bases outside the gene matches. Germline CDR1 and CDR2: LGHNA and YSLEER. In DNA form, the CDR3 reads TGCGCCAGCAGCCGGCTAACAGGGGAAACTAATGAAAAACTGTTTTTT. Its translation is CASSRLTGETNEKLFF.

The chain carries TRBV4-2 and TRBJ2-7; a possible D gene is TRBD2 (6 bases). The CDR3 covers 17 residues. V was pared by 1 base and J by 2 bases, with 18 bases between. CDR1 is LGHNA and CDR2 is YNFKEQ in the germline V gene. The CDR3 loop is CASSQAAGIGSTYEQYF. CDR3 DNA: TGTGCCAGCAGCCAAGCCGCGGGGATAGGTTCGACCTACGAGCAGTACTTC.

J is TRBJ1-2 and V is TRBV9; 9 bases are shared with TRBD1. V lost 3 bases, J lost 0 bases, and 3 bases stayed unmatched. In germline, CDR1 is SGDLS, CDR2 YYNGEE. The CDR3 consists of 15 residues. This CDR3 reads CASSGGQGSNYGYTF. In DNA form, the CDR3 reads TGTGCCAGCAGCGGGGGACAGGGATCTAACTATGGCTACACCTTC.

This CDR3 is CASSQTSGRGTYEQYF. CDR3 bases: TGTGCCAGCAGCCAAACGAGCGGGAGGGGAACCTACGAGCAGTACTTC. The V gene is TRBV3-1 (or the pseudogene TRBV3-2), the J gene TRBJ2-7, with TRBD2 matching 10 bases. This CDR3 contains 16 residues. CDR1 and CDR2 (germline): LGHDT, YNNKEL (reference sequence). Trimming at V came to 2 bases and at J to 2 bases, leaving 6 bases not matched to a gene.